This T cell receptor beta chain was found in a study of CD8 T cells in Susac syndrome. General study points: The study recognized that its TCR sequencing and HLA analysis covered a relatively small number of individuals.

As concerns this clonotype: Antigen: not known.

Negative isolation was used for CD8+ and CD4+ T cells, and FACS enrichment was applied to TEMRA cells. The authors reverse transcribed roughly 0.5 to 1 ug RNA with random hexamers. TCR beta CDR3 was amplified by immunoSEQ covering 54 Vbeta and 13 Jbeta. MiXCR was run by TCRdb on the immunoSEQ multiplex PCR reads, yielding one entry per CDR3 protein. The sample has 150,000 or so distinct CDR3 sequences, 93% seen once; the top ten hold around 0.13%. V shed 6 bases and J 3 bases; nucleotides not matched to a gene: 5. This CDR3 has 15 residues. Germline V gene lookup returns CDR1 MNHEY and CDR2 SMNVEV (reference sequence).

Sequencing was carried out using CD4+ T cells from PBMCs. The sequence derives from a human donor in good health. The chain combines TRBV27 with TRBJ1-5; TRBD1 matches 10 bases. CDR3 nucleotides: TGTGCCAGCAGGGGACAGGGGAACTTCAATCAGCCCCAGCATTTT. It codes for CASRGQGNFNQPQHF.